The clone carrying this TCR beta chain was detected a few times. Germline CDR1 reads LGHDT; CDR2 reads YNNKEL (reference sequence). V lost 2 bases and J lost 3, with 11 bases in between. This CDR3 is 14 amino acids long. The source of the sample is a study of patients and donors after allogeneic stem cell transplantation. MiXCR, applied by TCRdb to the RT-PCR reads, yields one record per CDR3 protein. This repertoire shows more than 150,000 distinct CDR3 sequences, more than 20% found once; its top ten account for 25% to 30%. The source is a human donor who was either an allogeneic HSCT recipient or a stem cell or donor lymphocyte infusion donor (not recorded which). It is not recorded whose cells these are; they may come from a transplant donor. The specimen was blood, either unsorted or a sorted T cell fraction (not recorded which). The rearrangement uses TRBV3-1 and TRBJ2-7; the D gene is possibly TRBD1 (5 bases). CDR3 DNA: TGTGCCAGCAGCCAATTGGGTCAGGGCTACGAGCAGTACTTC. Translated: CASSQLGQGYEQYF.